Given below is one T cell receptor (beta chain) in context. Assay: immunoSEQ multiplex PCR; the TCRdb copy retains only in-frame clones and omits some. Seen here are tens of thousands of clones, about nine tenths observed once, and the top ten hold roughly 1.5%. These data originate in a study of T cell changes during pregnancy in multiple sclerosis. The sequences come from peripheral blood, collected in the third trimester of pregnancy. This receptor was taken from a female donor with multiple sclerosis, enrolled in a pregnancy study.

The DNA of the CDR3 is TGTGCCAGCAGCGGGGGACTAGCGAGATCTTACAATGAGCAGTTCTTC. Translated: CASSGGLARSYNEQFF. The V and J genes are TRBV5-6 and TRBJ2-1, with 10 bases identical to TRBD2. The germline CDR1 and CDR2 sequences are SGHDT and YYEEEE. The CDR3 runs 16 residues. The V gene end was trimmed by 4 bases and the J gene end by 4 bases; junction bases not matched to a gene: 8.